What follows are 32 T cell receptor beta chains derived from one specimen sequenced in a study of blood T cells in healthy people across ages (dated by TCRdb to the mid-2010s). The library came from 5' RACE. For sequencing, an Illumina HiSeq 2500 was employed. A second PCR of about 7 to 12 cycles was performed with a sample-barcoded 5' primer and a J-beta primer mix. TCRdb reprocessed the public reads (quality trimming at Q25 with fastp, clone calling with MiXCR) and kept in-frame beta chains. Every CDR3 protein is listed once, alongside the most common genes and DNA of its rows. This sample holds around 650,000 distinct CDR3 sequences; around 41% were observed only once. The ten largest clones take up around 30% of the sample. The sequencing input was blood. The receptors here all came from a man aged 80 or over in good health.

The CDR3 is CASSLTAGTYSYEQYF. The CDR3 nucleotides are TGTGCCAGCAGCTTGACTGCCGGGACGTATTCCTACGAGCAGTACTTC. The chain joins TRBV11-2 to TRBJ2-7, with D perhaps matching TRBD1 or TRBD2 (5 bases each). Trimming shortened V by 3 bases and J by 1 base, and 16 bases separated the two germline ends. The CDR3 has 16 residues. The germline V gene has CDR1 SGHAT and CDR2 FQNNGV.

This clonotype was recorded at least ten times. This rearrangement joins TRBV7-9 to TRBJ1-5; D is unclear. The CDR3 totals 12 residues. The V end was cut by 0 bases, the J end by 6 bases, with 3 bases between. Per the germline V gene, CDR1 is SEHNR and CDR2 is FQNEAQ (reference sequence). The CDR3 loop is CASSLAPQPQHF. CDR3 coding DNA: TGTGCCAGCAGCTTAGCCCCTCAGCCCCAGCATTTT.

The CDR3 nucleotides are TGTGCCAGCAGTGAAGCGCTCTCCCTCTCCTACAATGAGCAGTTCTTC. Its translation: CASSEALSLSYNEQFF. The gene calls are TRBV6-1 and TRBJ2-1; D unclear. The ends were cut back, 0 bases at V and 0 bases at J, with 9 bases in the middle. Germline V gene data show CDR1 as MNHNS and CDR2 as SASEGT. The CDR3 is 16 amino acids.

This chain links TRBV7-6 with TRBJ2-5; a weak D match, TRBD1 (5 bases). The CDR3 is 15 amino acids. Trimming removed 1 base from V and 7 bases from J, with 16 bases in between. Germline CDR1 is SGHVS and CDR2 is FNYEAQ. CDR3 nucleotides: TGTGCCAGCAGCTTAGGACGATCCCGCCAGGGGACCCAGTACTTC. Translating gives CASSLGRSRQGTQYF.

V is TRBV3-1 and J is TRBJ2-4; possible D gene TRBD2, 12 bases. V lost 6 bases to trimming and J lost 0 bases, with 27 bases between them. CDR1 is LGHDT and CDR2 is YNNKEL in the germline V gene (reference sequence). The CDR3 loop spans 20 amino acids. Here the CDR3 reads CASSPGTGGTSGLAKNIQYF. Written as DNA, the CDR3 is TGTGCCAGCAGTCCCGGGACAGGGGGGACTAGCGGGTTAGCCAAAAACATTCAGTACTTC.

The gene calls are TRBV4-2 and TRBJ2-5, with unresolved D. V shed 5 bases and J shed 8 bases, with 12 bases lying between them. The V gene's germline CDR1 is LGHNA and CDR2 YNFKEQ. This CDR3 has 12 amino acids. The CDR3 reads CASSGGGPTQYF. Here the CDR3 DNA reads TGTGCCAGCAGCGGCGGCGGTCCTACCCAGTACTTC.

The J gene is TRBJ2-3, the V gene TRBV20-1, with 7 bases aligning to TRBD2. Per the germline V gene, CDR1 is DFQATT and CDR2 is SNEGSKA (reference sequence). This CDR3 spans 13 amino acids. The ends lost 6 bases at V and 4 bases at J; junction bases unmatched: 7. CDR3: CSALSGMADTQYF. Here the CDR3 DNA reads TGCAGTGCCTTAAGCGGGATGGCAGATACGCAGTATTTT.

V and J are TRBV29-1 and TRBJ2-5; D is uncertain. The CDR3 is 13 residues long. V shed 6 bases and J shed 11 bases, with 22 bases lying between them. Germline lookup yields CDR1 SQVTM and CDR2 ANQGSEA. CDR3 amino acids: CSVSLGRDNEQYF. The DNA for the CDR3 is TGCAGCGTGAGCTTAGGGCGAGACAATGAGCAGTACTTC.

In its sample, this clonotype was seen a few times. The CDR3 DNA reads as TGTGCCAGCAGCGCAGGGGGACTAGCGGGAGTAGATACGCAGTATTTT. This gives the protein CASSAGGLAGVDTQYF. The V and J genes are TRBV9 and TRBJ2-3, with TRBD2 matching 14 bases. J gave up 5 bases and V 3 bases, and 5 bases lay outside the gene matches. The CDR3 is 16 amino acids. Germline CDR1 reads SGDLS; CDR2 reads YYNGEE.

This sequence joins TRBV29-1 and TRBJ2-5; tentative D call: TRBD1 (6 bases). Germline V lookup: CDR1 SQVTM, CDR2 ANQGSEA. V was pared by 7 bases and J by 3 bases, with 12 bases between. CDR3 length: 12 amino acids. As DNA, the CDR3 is TGCAGCGCGAAGGGGGTAGAAGAGACCCAGTACTTC. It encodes CSAKGVEETQYF.

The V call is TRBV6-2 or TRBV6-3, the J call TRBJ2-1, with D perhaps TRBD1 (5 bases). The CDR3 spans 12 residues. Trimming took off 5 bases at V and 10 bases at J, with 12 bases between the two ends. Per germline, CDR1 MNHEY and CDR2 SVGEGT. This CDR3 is CASSTGVREQFF. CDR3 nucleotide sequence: TGTGCCAGCAGTACAGGTGTCAGGGAGCAGTTCTTC.

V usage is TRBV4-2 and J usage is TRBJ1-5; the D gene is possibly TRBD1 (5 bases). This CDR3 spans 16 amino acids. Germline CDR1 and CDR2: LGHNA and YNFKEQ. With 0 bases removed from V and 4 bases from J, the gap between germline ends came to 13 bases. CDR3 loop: CASSQEGRAGNQPQHF. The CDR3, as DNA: TGTGCCAGCAGCCAAGAAGGGAGGGCAGGGAATCAGCCCCAGCATTTT.

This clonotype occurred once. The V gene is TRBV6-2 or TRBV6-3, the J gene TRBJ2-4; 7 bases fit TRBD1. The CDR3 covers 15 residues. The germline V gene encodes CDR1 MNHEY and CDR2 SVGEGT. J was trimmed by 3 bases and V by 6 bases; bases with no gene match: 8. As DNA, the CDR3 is TGTGCCAGCAGAGGGACAGTAAGGGGCAAAAACATTCAGTACTTC. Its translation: CASRGTVRGKNIQYF.

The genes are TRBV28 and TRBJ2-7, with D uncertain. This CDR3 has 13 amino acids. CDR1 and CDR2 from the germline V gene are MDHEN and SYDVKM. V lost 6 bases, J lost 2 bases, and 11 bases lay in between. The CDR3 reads CASSPGPPYEQYF. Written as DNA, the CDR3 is TGTGCCAGCAGCCCCGGGCCCCCCTACGAGCAGTACTTC.

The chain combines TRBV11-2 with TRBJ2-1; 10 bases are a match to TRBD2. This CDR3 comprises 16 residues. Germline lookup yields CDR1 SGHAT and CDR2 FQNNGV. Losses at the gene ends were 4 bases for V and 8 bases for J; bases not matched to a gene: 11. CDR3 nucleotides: TGTGCCAGCAGCTCCCTCGAGCGGGGGGGCCTGGATGAGCAGTTCTTC. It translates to CASSSLERGGLDEQFF. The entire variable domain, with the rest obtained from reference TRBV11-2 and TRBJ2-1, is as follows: EAGVAQSPRYKIIEKRQSVAFWCNPISGHATLYWYQQILGQGPKLLIQFQNNGVVDDSQLPKDRFSAERLKGVDSTLKIQPAKLEDSAVYLCASSSLERGGLDEQFFGPGTRLTVL.

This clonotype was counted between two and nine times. The CDR3, as DNA: TGCAGTGCTAGAGTGCGGGGGGCGGATGAAGCTTTCTTT. Amino acids: CSARVRGADEAFF. The rearrangement uses TRBV20-1 and TRBJ1-1; maybe TRBD1 (6 bases). V gave up 1 base and J gave up 7 bases, with 13 bases separating them. Germline-derived CDR1 and CDR2 are DFQATT and SNEGSKA (reference sequence). The CDR3 covers 13 residues.

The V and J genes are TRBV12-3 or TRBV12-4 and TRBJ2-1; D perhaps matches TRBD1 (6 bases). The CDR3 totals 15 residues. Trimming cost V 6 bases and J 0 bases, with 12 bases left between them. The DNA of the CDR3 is TGTGCCAGCAGACATACAGGGAGCTCCTACAATGAGCAGTTCTTC. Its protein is CASRHTGSSYNEQFF.

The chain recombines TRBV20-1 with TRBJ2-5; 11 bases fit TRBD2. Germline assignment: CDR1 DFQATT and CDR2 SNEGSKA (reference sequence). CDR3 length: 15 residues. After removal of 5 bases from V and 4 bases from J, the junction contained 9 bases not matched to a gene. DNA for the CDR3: TGCAGTGCTCAAGACGTAGCGGGGGGGCCAGAGACCCAGTACTTC. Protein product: CSAQDVAGGPETQYF.

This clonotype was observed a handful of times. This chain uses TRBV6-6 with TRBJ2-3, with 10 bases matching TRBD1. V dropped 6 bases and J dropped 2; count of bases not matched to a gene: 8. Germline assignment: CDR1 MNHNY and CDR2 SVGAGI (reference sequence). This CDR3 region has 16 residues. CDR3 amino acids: CASRRGTGVDTDTQYF. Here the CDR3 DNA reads TGTGCCAGCAGACGGGGGACAGGGGTAGACACAGATACGCAGTATTTT.

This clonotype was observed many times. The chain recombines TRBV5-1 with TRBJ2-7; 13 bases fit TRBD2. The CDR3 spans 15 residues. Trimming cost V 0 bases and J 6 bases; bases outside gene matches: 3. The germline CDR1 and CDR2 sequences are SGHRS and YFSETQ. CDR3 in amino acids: CASSLVRTSGSEQYF. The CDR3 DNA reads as TGCGCCAGCAGCTTGGTCCGGACTAGCGGGAGCGAGCAGTACTTC.

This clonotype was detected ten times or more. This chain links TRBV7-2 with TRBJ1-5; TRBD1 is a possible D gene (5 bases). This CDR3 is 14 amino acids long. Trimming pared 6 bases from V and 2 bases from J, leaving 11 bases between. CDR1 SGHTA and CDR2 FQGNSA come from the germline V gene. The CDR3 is CASSLGGGNQPQHF. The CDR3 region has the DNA TGTGCCAGCAGTTTGGGAGGGGGCAATCAGCCCCAGCATTTT.

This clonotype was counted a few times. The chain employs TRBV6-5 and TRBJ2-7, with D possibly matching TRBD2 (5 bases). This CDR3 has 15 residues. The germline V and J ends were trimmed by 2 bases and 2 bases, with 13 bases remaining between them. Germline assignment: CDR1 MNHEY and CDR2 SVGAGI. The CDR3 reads CASSYGPTGAYEQYF. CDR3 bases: TGTGCCAGCAGTTACGGACCCACCGGGGCCTACGAGCAGTACTTC.

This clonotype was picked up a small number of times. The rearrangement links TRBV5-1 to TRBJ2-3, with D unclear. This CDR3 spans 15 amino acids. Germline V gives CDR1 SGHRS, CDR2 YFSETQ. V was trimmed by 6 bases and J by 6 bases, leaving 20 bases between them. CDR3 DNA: TGCGCCAGCACCCAAGCCGGAGAGGCGCGGGATACGCAGTATTTT. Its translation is CASTQAGEARDTQYF.

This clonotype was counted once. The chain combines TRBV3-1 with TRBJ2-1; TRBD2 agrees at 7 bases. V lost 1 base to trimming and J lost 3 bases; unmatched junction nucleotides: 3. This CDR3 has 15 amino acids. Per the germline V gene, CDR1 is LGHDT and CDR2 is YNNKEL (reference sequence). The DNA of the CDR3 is TGTGCCAGCAGCCAAGGCGGGAGTGTCTACAATGAGCAGTTCTTC. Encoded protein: CASSQGGSVYNEQFF.

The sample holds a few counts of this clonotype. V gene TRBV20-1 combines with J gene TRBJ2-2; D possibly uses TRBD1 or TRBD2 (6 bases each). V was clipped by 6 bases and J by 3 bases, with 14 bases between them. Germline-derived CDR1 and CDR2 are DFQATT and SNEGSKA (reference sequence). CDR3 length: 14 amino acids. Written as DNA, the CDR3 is TGCAGTGCCGCGACGGGGGCTGACACCGGGGAGCTGTTTTTT. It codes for CSAATGADTGELFF.

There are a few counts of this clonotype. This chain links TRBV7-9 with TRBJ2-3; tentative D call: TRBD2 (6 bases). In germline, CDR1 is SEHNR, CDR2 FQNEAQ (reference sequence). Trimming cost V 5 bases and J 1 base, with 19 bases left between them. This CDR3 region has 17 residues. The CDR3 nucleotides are TGTGCCAGCAGCCCAAGGCCGGGGCGGGGTCGCACAGATACGCAGTATTTT. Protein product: CASSPRPGRGRTDTQYF.

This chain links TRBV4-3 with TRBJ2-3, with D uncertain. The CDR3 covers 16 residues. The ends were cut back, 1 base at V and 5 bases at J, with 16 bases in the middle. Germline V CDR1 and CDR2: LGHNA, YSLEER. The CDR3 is CASSQGHAGPQDTQYF. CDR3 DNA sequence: TGCGCCAGCAGCCAAGGGCATGCCGGCCCTCAAGATACGCAGTATTTT.

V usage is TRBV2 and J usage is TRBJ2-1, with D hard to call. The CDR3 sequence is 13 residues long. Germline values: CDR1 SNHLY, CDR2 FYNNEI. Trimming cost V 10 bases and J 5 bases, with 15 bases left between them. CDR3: CATTLLRNNEQFF. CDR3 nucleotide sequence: TGTGCCACGACTCTTCTACGAAACAATGAGCAGTTCTTC.

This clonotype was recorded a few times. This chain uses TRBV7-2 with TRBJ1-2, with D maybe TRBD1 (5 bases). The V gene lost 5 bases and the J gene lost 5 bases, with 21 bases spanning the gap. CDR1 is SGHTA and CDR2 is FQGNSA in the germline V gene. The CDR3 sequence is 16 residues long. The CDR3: CASSPGGIDGKYGYTF. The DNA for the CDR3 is TGTGCCAGCAGCCCCGGGGGAATCGACGGGAAGTATGGCTACACCTTC.

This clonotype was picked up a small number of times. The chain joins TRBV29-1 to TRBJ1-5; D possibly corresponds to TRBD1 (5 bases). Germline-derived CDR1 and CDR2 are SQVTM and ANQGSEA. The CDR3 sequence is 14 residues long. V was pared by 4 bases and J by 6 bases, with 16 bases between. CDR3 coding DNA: TGCAGCGTTGCTGCCGGGACCGGGGGTCAGCCCCAGCATTTT. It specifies CSVAAGTGGQPQHF.

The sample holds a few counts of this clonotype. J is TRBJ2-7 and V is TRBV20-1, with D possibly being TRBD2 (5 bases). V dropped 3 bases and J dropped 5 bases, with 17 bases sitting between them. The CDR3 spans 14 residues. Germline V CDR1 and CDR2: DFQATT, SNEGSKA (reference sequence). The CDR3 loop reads CSASSEAPRDEQYF. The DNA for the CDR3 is TGCAGTGCTAGTTCGGAGGCTCCAAGGGACGAGCAGTACTTC.

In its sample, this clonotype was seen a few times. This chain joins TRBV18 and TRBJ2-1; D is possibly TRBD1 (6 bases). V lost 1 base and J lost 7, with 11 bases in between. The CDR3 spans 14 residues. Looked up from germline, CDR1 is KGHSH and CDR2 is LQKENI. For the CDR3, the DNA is TGTGCCAGCTCACCACTAGGACAGAGTAATGAGCAGTTCTTC. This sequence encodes CASSPLGQSNEQFF. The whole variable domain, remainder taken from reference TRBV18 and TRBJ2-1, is NAGVMQNPRHLVRRRGQEARLRCSPMKGHSHVYWYRQLPEEGLKFMVYLQKENIIDESGMPKERFSAEFPKEGPSILRIQQVVRGDSAAYFCASSPLGQSNEQFFGPGTRLTVL.